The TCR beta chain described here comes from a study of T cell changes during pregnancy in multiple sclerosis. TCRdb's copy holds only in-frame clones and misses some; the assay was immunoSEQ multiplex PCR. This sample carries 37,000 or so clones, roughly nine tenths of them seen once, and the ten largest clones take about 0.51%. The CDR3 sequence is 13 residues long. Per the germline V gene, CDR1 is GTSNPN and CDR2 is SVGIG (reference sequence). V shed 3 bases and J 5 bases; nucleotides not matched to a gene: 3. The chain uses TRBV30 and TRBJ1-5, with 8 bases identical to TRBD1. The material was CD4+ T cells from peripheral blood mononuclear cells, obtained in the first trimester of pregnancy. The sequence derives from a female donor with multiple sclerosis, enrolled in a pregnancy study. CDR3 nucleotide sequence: TGTGCCTGGAGCGAGACAGGGGATCAGCCCCAGCATTTT. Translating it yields CAWSETGDQPQHF.